The clone carrying this TCR beta chain has ten or more counts. Its cognate antigen is unknown. The entry originates in a study of early T cells in non-severe SARS-CoV-2 infection. Background on the study: Bulk RNA taken from unsorted whole blood was sequenced, leaving chains unpaired. General observations from the study: Reliance on VDJdb matching favored anti-spike CD8 responses; private and CD4 specificities were missed.

CDR1 and CDR2 (germline): LGHDT, YNNKEL (reference sequence). V gave up 4 bases and J gave up 4 bases, with 14 bases separating them. The CDR3 sequence is 15 residues long. Unique molecular identifiers were attached to individual cDNA molecules. From the 5' RACE reads, TCRdb called clonotypes with MiXCR, one entry per CDR3 protein. Among 20,000 to 30,000 distinct CDR3 sequences listed, more than 3.5% were seen once. Sequenced: whole blood. The V gene is TRBV3-1, the J gene TRBJ2-1; D is unclear. The sequence derives from an adult who was a healthcare worker with PCR-confirmed SARS-CoV-2 infection or an uninfected control (not recorded which). The CDR3 loop reads CASSPRRTTYNEQFF. For the CDR3, the DNA is TGTGCCAGCAGCCCCCGTAGGACGACGTACAATGAGCAGTTCTTC.